This TCR beta chain was observed in a study of CD8+ T cells in alopecia areata. cDNA serving as the sequencing template came from extracted, reverse transcribed RNA. This table comes from immunoSEQ multiplex PCR, and its TCRdb copy is limited to in-frame clones, with some not included. The sample has some 180,000 clones, about 63% seen once. The sample here was CD4+ T cells sorted from blood, taken at week 0. This TCR was recovered from a human donor with alopecia areata.

The CDR3 loop reads CASSWAANTEAFF. The DNA of the CDR3 is TGTGCCAGCAGCTGGGCCGCGAACACTGAAGCTTTCTTT. The J gene is TRBJ1-1, the V gene TRBV11-2, with D unclear. V was trimmed by 4 bases and J by 1 base, leaving 7 bases between them. CDR1 is SGHAT and CDR2 is FQNNGV in the germline V gene. The CDR3 covers 13 residues.